Listed here are 18 T cell receptor beta chains from one sample, sequenced in a study of blood T cells in healthy people across ages. For the second PCR, which ran for roughly 6 to 12 cycles, a sample-barcoded 5' primer and a J-beta primer mix were used. Via MiXCR, TCRdb re-called the 5' RACE reads, giving one row per CDR3 protein. The data contain 550,000 to 600,000 distinct CDR3 sequences, 27% of them seen just once; the ten biggest clones take up approximately 18%. Specimen: blood. These receptors all come from a woman aged 70-85 years in good health.

The rearrangement links TRBV6-2 or TRBV6-3 to TRBJ1-2; 9 positions match TRBD1. CDR1 and CDR2 (germline): MNHEY, SVGEGT. The CDR3 extends over 17 amino acids. With V trimmed by 4 bases and J by 4 bases, 13 bases remained unmatched. As DNA, the CDR3 is TGTGCCAGCAGTTCCCAAACCACAGGGGGCGCAGGCTATGGCTACACCTTC. This codes for CASSSQTTGGAGYGYTF.

The sample holds a few counts of this clonotype. CDR3 sequence reads: CASSGQRGGSYNEQFF. In DNA form, the CDR3 reads TGTGCCAGCAGTGGACAGCGGGGGGGCTCCTACAATGAGCAGTTCTTC. The V and J genes are TRBV6-2 or TRBV6-3 and TRBJ2-1; 10 positions agree with TRBD2. The CDR3 is 16 residues long. CDR1 and CDR2 (germline): MNHEY, SVGEGT. V lost 5 bases, J lost 0 bases, and 4 bases stayed unmatched.

Concerning this clonotype itself: At one boundary the junction diverges from the germline segment, which might be a read error. This sequence joins TRBV11-2 and TRBJ2-5; no firm D call. Germline-derived CDR1 and CDR2 are SGHAT and FQNNGV. The CDR3 length is 13 residues. The CDR3 DNA reads TGTGCCAGCAGCCTCCGACTTGAAGAGACCCAGTGCTTC. Its protein is CASSLRLEETQCF.

This clonotype showed up just a few times. The chain joins TRBV20-1 to TRBJ2-1, with 11 bases identical to TRBD2. This CDR3 spans 14 amino acids. Trimming at V came to 3 bases and at J to 4 bases, leaving 2 bases not matched to a gene. Germline CDR1 and CDR2: DFQATT and SNEGSKA (reference sequence). The CDR3 bases are TGCAGTGCTAGGGGGACTAGCGGATACAATGAGCAGTTCTTC. This encodes CSARGTSGYNEQFF.

This clonotype was detected only a few times. This chain connects TRBV27 to TRBJ2-7; 9 bases are a match to TRBD1. The CDR3 is 16 amino acids. CDR1 and CDR2 from the germline V gene are MNHEY and SMNVEV (reference sequence). V was clipped by 2 bases and J by 3 bases; unmatched bases: 8. The CDR3 region has the DNA TGTGCCAGCAGTTTAAGGGGACAGGGCATTCTCTACGAGCAGTACTTC. Translated: CASSLRGQGILYEQYF.

This clonotype was seen only a few times. This sequence joins TRBV20-1 and TRBJ1-6, with a possible D match to TRBD1 (6 bases). The CDR3 totals 18 residues. Germline assignment: CDR1 DFQATT and CDR2 SNEGSKA (reference sequence). Trimming removed 3 bases at V and 4 bases at J, with 22 bases between. This CDR3 reads CSARDSPTSRSYNSPLHF. The CDR3 DNA follows: TGCAGTGCTAGGGACAGCCCTACGTCCCGTTCATATAATTCACCCCTCCACTTT.

This clonotype came up once. The chain couples TRBV5-6 to TRBJ1-2; TRBD1 might be the D (5 bases). This CDR3 has 15 amino acids. Trimming took off 4 bases at V and 7 bases at J, with 20 bases between the two ends. Per the germline V gene, CDR1 is SGHDT and CDR2 is YYEEEE. The CDR3 region is CASSPEGTGIRGYTF. In DNA, the CDR3 is TGTGCCAGCAGCCCGGAGGGGACCGGTATACGTGGCTACACCTTC.

This clonotype was counted a few times. CDR3 loop: CSAGQVKLFF. CDR3 bases: TGCAGTGCTGGACAGGTGAAACTGTTTTTT. The chain combines TRBV20-1 with TRBJ1-4; 7 positions agree with TRBD1. The CDR3 is 10 residues long. V was clipped by 5 bases and J by 11 bases; unmatched bases: 2. The germline gives CDR1 DFQATT, CDR2 SNEGSKA (reference sequence).

The chain has TRBV20-1 and TRBJ1-2; D uncertain. The CDR3 loop spans 13 amino acids. Trimming cost V 0 bases and J 8 bases, with 13 bases left between them. CDR1 DFQATT and CDR2 SNEGSKA come from the germline V gene (reference sequence). The CDR3, as DNA: TGCAGTGCTAGAGATCCCCGGAGGAGCGGCTACACCTTC. Translation: CSARDPRRSGYTF.

This clonotype came up once. The chain is built from TRBV6-5 and TRBJ2-3, with a tentative D call TRBD1 (6 bases). Germline values: CDR1 MNHEY, CDR2 SVGAGI. The V and J ends lost 2 bases and 9 bases respectively, with 15 bases between them. This CDR3 contains 14 residues. CDR3 DNA sequence: TGTGCCAGCAGTTACGGGGACACCCGAGACACGCAGTATTTT. Translating it yields CASSYGDTRDTQYF.

The rearrangement joins TRBV5-1 to TRBJ2-5, with D possibly called TRBD1 or TRBD2 (6 bases each). The V end lost 0 bases, the J end lost 4 bases, and 16 bases lay between the germline ends. The CDR3 consists of 16 residues. Germline V CDR1 and CDR2: SGHRS, YFSETQ. The CDR3 DNA reads TGCGCCAGCAGCTTGGTTTTGGGGGGCGCGGGAGAGACCCAGTACTTC. The encoded protein is CASSLVLGGAGETQYF.

This clonotype was seen a handful of times. The chain has TRBV6-6 and TRBJ1-1; D is unclear. Germline V gene data show CDR1 as MNHNY and CDR2 as SVGAGI (reference sequence). This CDR3 spans 13 amino acids. The ends were cut back, 2 bases at V and 6 bases at J, with 10 bases in the middle. CDR3 nucleotide sequence: TGTGCCAGCAGTTACAGTACGGAGGCTGAAGCTTTCTTT. This codes for CASSYSTEAEAFF.

This clonotype was detected only a few times. The chain joins TRBV7-2 to TRBJ1-1; D is uncertain. CDR1 and CDR2 from the germline V gene are SGHTA and FQGNSA. Trimming shortened V by 4 bases and J by 1 base, and 13 bases separated the two germline ends. The CDR3 runs 15 residues. This CDR3 reads CASSSPKWANTEAFF. The CDR3 coding sequence is TGTGCCAGCAGCTCCCCAAAATGGGCGAACACTGAAGCTTTCTTT. Filled out from reference TRBV7-2 and TRBJ1-1, the complete variable domain reads GAGVSQSPSNKVTEKGKDVELRCDPISGHTALYWYRQSLGQGLEFLIYFQGNSAPDKSGLPSDRFSAERTGGSVSTLTIQRTQQEDSAVYLCASSSPKWANTEAFFGQGTRLTVV.

The CDR3 nucleotides read TGTGCCAGCAGTTTCCCCAACTCCTACGAGCAGTACTTC. The encoded protein is CASSFPNSYEQYF. V usage is TRBV27 and J usage is TRBJ2-7; no definite D call. Trimming cost V 3 bases and J 0 bases, with 6 bases left between them. The CDR3 is 13 amino acids. Germline CDR1 reads MNHEY; CDR2 reads SMNVEV (reference sequence).

On this clonotype: Since no conserved phenylalanine or tryptophan closes the CDR3, a read error is the likely cause. The chain has TRBV7-2 and TRBJ2-1; 14 bases match TRBD2. The CDR3 runs 14 residues. Trimming cost V 5 bases and J 13 bases; bases outside gene matches: 7. The germline gives CDR1 SGHTA, CDR2 FQGNSA. The CDR3 loop reads CASSLRLAGGYQFL. CDR3 bases: TGTGCCAGCAGCCTTCGACTAGCGGGGGGGTACCAGTTCCTC.

This rearrangement joins TRBV7-8 to TRBJ1-6; D is perhaps TRBD1 (6 bases). Trimming removed 1 base from V and 9 bases from J, with 16 bases in between. This CDR3 contains 16 residues. Germline V gives CDR1 SGHVS, CDR2 FQNEAQ. The CDR3 loop reads CASSLGGRGAGSPLHF. The CDR3 nucleotides read TGTGCCAGCAGCTTAGGGGGTCGGGGGGCCGGTTCACCCCTCCACTTT.

This clonotype has just a few counts. CDR3 DNA: TGTGCCAGCAGCAATGGGGGGGCTCGGTCACCCCTCCACTTT. Its translation is CASSNGGARSPLHF. The rearrangement links TRBV7-8 to TRBJ1-6, with a weak D call TRBD1 (6 bases). The CDR3 runs 14 residues. Per the germline V gene, CDR1 is SGHVS and CDR2 is FQNEAQ. V was shortened by 5 bases and J by 10 bases, with 15 bases between the two germline ends.

Here the CDR3 DNA reads TGTGCCAGCAGTTGGACGGGAATGAGTTCTGGAAACACCATATATTTT. It encodes CASSWTGMSSGNTIYF. The chain combines TRBV6-5 with TRBJ1-3, with unresolved D. This CDR3 comprises 16 residues. V was cut by 4 bases and J by 1 base, with 14 bases left in between. Germline V gene lookup returns CDR1 MNHEY and CDR2 SVGAGI.